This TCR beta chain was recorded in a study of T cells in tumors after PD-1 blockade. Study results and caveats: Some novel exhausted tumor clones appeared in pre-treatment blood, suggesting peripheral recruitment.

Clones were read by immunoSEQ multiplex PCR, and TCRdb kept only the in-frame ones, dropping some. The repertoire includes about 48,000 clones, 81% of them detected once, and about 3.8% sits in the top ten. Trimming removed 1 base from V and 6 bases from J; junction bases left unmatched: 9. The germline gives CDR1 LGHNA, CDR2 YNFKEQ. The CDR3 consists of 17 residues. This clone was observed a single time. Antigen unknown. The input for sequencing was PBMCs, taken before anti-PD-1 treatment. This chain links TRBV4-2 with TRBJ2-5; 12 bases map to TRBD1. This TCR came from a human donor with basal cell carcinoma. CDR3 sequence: CASSQGPGQGAAKTQYF. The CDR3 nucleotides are TGTGCCAGCAGCCAAGGACCGGGACAGGGGGCGGCGAAGACCCAGTACTTC.